These T cell receptor beta chains were read from a single sample in a study of beta chain features in type 1 diabetes. Repertoires were generated with immunoSEQ multiplex PCR, while TCRdb's copy carries only in-frame clones and drops some. The sample shows some 900,000 clones, about a sixth of them seen only once. Sequenced material: naive CD4+ T cells from blood. The source of these receptors is a woman aged 18 to 35 in good health. Both conserved end residues are part of each CDR3. D genes are given only for firm matches. Only some rows state a clone size, as once, few, many or a class for expanded clones.

>TRBJ2-7|.|TRBV7-8|.
CASSYAGGGASYEQYF
TGTGCCAGCAGCTACGCGGGTGGGGGGGCCTCCTACGAGCAGTACTTC
>TRBJ1-4|.|TRBV5-1|.
CASSFGSTNANEKLFF
TGCGCCAGCAGCTTTGGGTCGACAAATGCGAATGAAAAACTGTTTTTT
>TRBJ1-2|.|TRBV7-3|TRBD1
CASRLQTANRDRGYGYTF
TGTGCCAGCAGACTACAGACCGCGAACCGGGACAGGGGCTATGGCTACACCTTC
>TRBJ2-1|.|TRBV15|TRBD2
CATSRGLAGGIDEQFF
TGTGCCACCAGCAGGGGACTAGCGGGAGGAATTGATGAGCAGTTCTTC
>TRBJ2-5|few|TRBV11-2|TRBD2
CASSLAGGLQETQYF
TGTGCCAGCAGTCTAGCGGGAGGACTGCAAGAGACCCAGTACTTC
>TRBJ2-7|few|TRBV28|.
CASSRRPGGSYEQYF
TGTGCCAGCAGCCGACGGCCCGGGGGCTCCTACGAGCAGTACTTC
>TRBJ2-1|few|TRBV27|.
CASSQQPLSSYNEQFF
TGTGCCAGCAGTCAACAACCCCTTAGCTCCTACAATGAGCAGTTCTTC
>TRBJ2-7|few|TRBV18|TRBD1
CASSPAQGALSYEQYF
TGTGCCAGCTCACCGGCACAGGGGGCCCTCTCCTACGAGCAGTACTTC
>TRBJ1-5|.|TRBV5-1|.
CASSLGGNNQPQHF
TGCGCCAGCAGCTTGGGGGGGAACAATCAGCCCCAGCATTTT
>TRBJ2-1|.|TRBV5-8|.
CASSLGTQRGMQFF
TGTGCCAGCAGCTTGGGGACTCAACGTGGGATGCAGTTCTTC
>TRBJ2-5|.|TRBV7-2|TRBD2
CASSLHIAGGQETQYF
TGTGCCAGCAGCTTACACATAGCGGGAGGCCAAGAGACCCAGTACTTC
>TRBJ2-5|.|TRBV4-2|TRBD2
CASSPLGTSGRETQYF
TGTGCCAGCAGCCCACTTGGGACTAGCGGGCGAGAGACCCAGTACTTC
>TRBJ2-7|few|TRBV7-3|TRBD2
CASSSGLAGSEQYF
TGTGCCAGCAGCTCGGGACTAGCGGGAAGCGAGCAGTACTTC
>TRBJ1-2|few|TRBV4-3|.
CASSQRRQDNYGYTF
TGCGCCAGCAGCCAGAGACGTCAAGATAACTATGGCTACACCTTC
>TRBJ2-1|.|TRBV4-3|.
CASSQGLTQVGQFF
TGCGCCAGCAGCCAAGGGTTGACCCAAGTAGGGCAGTTCTTC
>TRBJ2-3|few|TRBV7-6|.
CASSLASTDTQYF
TGTGCCAGCAGCTTAGCCAGCACAGATACGCAGTATTTT
>TRBJ1-1|few|TRBV7-2|.
CASSQIPDTEAFF
TGTGCCAGCAGCCAAATCCCGGACACTGAAGCTTTCTTT
>TRBJ2-3|few|TRBV7-3|TRBD1
CASSEGGRDTQYF
TGTGCCAGCAGCGAAGGGGGCCGGGATACGCAGTATTTT
>TRBJ2-7|few|TRBV7-9|.
CASSLANRGAYSYEQYF
TGTGCCAGCAGCCTGGCTAACCGGGGAGCTTATTCCTACGAGCAGTACTTC
>TRBJ2-1|.|TRBV19|.
CASTPTMRLGDEQFF
TGTGCCAGTACCCCCACTATGCGGCTAGGCGATGAGCAGTTCTTC
>TRBJ2-3|.|TRBV7-2|.
CASSLTKRDTQYF
TGTGCCAGCAGCTTAACGAAGCGCGATACGCAGTATTTT
>TRBJ2-1|.|TRBV7-9|.
CASSLLTVSSYNEQFF
TGTGCCAGCAGCTTATTGACCGTGAGCTCCTACAATGAGCAGTTCTTC
>TRBJ2-3|.|TRBV9|.
CASSPDGRASTDTQYF
TGTGCCAGCAGCCCCGACGGGCGGGCCAGCACAGATACGCAGTATTTT
>TRBJ2-5|few|TRBV19|.
CARQETQYF
TGTGCCAGACAAGAGACCCAGTACTTC
>TRBJ2-2|.|TRBV5-1|TRBD2
CASSFSLAETGELFF
TGCGCCAGCAGCTTTTCTCTAGCGGAGACCGGGGAGCTGTTTTTT
>TRBJ1-1|few|TRBV12-5|.
CASGTGQLNTEAFF
TGTGCTAGTGGGACAGGACAATTGAACACTGAAGCTTTCTTT
>TRBJ2-5|few|TRBV29-1|.
CSLLSDKYQETQYF
TGCAGCTTGTTATCCGATAAGTACCAAGAGACCCAGTACTTC
>TRBJ2-1|.|TRBV19|.
CASSIVVDLSNEQFF
TGTGCCAGTAGTATAGTAGTGGACTTATCCAATGAGCAGTTCTTC
>TRBJ2-1|.|TRBV5-6|TRBD2
CASSTASKGTSWHEQFF
TGTGCCAGCAGCACGGCCAGTAAGGGGACTAGCTGGCATGAGCAGTTCTTC
>TRBJ2-7|few|TRBV28|TRBD2
CASSRPLAGGPSSYEQYF
TGTGCCAGCAGTCGGCCGTTAGCGGGAGGACCGAGCTCCTACGAGCAGTACTTC
>TRBJ2-3|.|TRBV28|TRBD2
CASSPGLAGGRGTQYF
TGTGCCAGCAGTCCGGGACTAGCGGGAGGGCGGGGTACGCAGTATTTT
>TRBJ1-5|.|TRBV28|.
CASSTKQGLGNQPQHF
TGTGCCAGCAGTACTAAACAGGGTTTAGGCAATCAGCCCCAGCATTTT
>TRBJ2-2|few|TRBV28|.
CASSPQSGELFF
TGTGCCAGCAGTCCCCAATCCGGGGAGCTGTTTTTT
>TRBJ2-3|.|TRBV11-2|.
CASSLDQVLAQYF
TGTGCCAGCAGCTTAGATCAGGTCTTGGCGCAGTATTTT
>TRBJ2-2|few|TRBV12-5|.
CASGSYTGELFF
TGTGCTAGTGGTTCCTACACCGGGGAGCTGTTTTTT
>TRBJ1-2|few|TRBV2|.
CASRPRQTDIYGYTF
TGTGCCAGCAGACCAAGACAGACAGATATCTATGGCTACACCTTC
>TRBJ2-5|.|TRBV7-2|.
CASSLERWVQETQYF
TGTGCCAGCAGCTTAGAAAGGTGGGTCCAAGAGACCCAGTACTTC
>TRBJ2-2|.|TRBV6-6|.
CASSPDTNTGELFF
TGTGCCAGCAGTCCCGACACGAACACCGGGGAGCTGTTTTTT
>TRBJ2-3|few|TRBV5-1|.
CASSLDVSTDTQYF
TGCGCCAGCAGCTTGGATGTCAGCACAGATACGCAGTATTTT
>TRBJ2-2|few|TRBV11-3|.
CASSPDITGELFF
TGTGCCAGCAGCCCGGACATCACCGGGGAGCTGTTTTTT
>TRBJ2-7|few|TRBV6-5|.
CASSYSGGQPYEQYF
TGTGCCAGCAGTTACTCGGGGGGGCAACCCTACGAGCAGTACTTC
>TRBJ1-1|.|TRBV6-1|TRBD1
CASSAQGTVGNEAFF
TGTGCCAGCAGTGCCCAGGGGACAGTCGGCAATGAAGCTTTCTTT
>TRBJ1-5|.|TRBV10-3|.
CAISESRVRDQPQHF
TGTGCCATCAGTGAGAGCAGGGTACGGGATCAGCCCCAGCATTTT
>TRBJ2-1|few|TRBV28|.
CASSLIAAEQFF
TGTGCCAGCAGTTTAATAGCGGCAGAGCAGTTCTTC
>TRBJ2-5|.|TRBV11-2|.
CASSFNPVLFGETQYF
TGTGCCAGCAGCTTCAACCCGGTTCTTTTTGGGGAGACCCAGTACTTC
>TRBJ2-5|.|TRBV15|.
CATSTGQETQYF
TGTGCCACCAGCACGGGACAAGAGACCCAGTACTTC
>TRBJ2-4|few|TRBV21-1|.
CASSKATSSGAKNIQYF
TGTGCCAGCAGCAAAGCGACTAGCTCCGGAGCCAAAAACATTCAGTACTTC
>TRBJ2-7|.|TRBV28|.
CASSRQETYEQYF
TGTGCCAGCAGCCGACAGGAGACCTACGAGCAGTACTTC
>TRBJ2-5|.|TRBV7-8|.
CASSLGLAGETQYF
TGTGCCAGCAGCTTAGGGCTAGCTGGTGAGACCCAGTACTTC
>TRBJ2-5|.|TRBV2|TRBD2
CASTNTLAGGSQETQYF
TGTGCCAGCACCAATACGCTAGCGGGAGGGTCACAAGAGACCCAGTACTTC
>TRBJ1-5|.|TRBV4-2|TRBD1
CASSPTGGDQPQHF
TGTGCCAGCAGCCCAACAGGGGGTGATCAGCCCCAGCATTTT
>TRBJ1-1|few|TRBV7-3|.
CASSKGVRTEAFF
TGTGCCAGCAGCAAGGGCGTGAGGACTGAAGCTTTCTTT
>TRBJ2-1|few|TRBV7-6|.
CASSMGPNNEQFF
TGTGCCAGCAGCATGGGACCGAACAATGAGCAGTTCTTC
>TRBJ2-3|.|TRBV19|.
CASSIFAASTDTQYF
TGTGCCAGTAGTATTTTCGCAGCCAGCACAGATACGCAGTATTTT
>TRBJ2-5|few|TRBV28|.
CASSNRVRETQYF
TGTGCCAGCAGTAACAGGGTACGAGAGACCCAGTACTTC